The sample holds many counts of the clone carrying this T cell receptor (beta chain). Its antigen is not known. This specimen belongs to a study of identical twins. Study-level results: Analyses based on zero insertions could be partly confounded by invariant MAIT and iNKT cells.

Germline V gives CDR1 MGHDK, CDR2 SYGVNS. Deletions cut 4 bases from V and 5 bases from J, with 18 bases between. This CDR3 has 15 amino acids. TCRdb re-derived calls from the 5' RACE reads in MiXCR, one entry per CDR3 protein. The sample holds roughly 290,000 distinct CDR3 sequences, more than 6.5% seen once. Donors were all healthy Caucasians. These sequences were also reported in another study, on yellow fever vaccine responses in identical twins.

The sequence was collected from a woman aged 18-30 years in good health. This chain links TRBV25-1 with TRBJ2-7, with D possibly matching TRBD1 (6 bases). The specimen sequenced was memory (CD45RO+) T cells sorted from blood. DNA of the CDR3: TGTGCCAGCAGTGTTGGTGACAGGCCCCCCAACGAGCAGTACTTC. Translated: CASSVGDRPPNEQYF.